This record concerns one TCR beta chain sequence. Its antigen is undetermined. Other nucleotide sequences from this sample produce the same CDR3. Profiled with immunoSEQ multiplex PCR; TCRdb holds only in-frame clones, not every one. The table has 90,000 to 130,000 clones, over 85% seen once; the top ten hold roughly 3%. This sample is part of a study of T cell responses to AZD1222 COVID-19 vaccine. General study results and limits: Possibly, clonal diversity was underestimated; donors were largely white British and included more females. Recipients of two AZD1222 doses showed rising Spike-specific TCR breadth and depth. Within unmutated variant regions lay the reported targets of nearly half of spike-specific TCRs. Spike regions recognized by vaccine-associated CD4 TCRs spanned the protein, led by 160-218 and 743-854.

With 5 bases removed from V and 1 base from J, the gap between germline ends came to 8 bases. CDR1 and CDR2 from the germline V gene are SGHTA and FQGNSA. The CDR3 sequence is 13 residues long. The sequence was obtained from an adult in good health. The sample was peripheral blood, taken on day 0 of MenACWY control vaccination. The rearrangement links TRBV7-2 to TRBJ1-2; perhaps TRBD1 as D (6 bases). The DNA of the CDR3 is TGTGCCAGCAGCCCGGACAGTAACTATGGCTACACCTTC. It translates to CASSPDSNYGYTF. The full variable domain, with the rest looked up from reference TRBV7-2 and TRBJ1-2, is GAGVSQSPSNKVTEKGKDVELRCDPISGHTALYWYRQSLGQGLEFLIYFQGNSAPDKSGLPSDRFSAERTGGSVSTLTIQRTQQEDSAVYLCASSPDSNYGYTFGSGTRLTVV.